This T cell receptor beta chain is from a study of blood T cells in healthy people across ages. With a J-beta primer mix and a sample-barcoded 5' primer, a second PCR ran about 7 to 11 cycles. TCRdb called the 5' RACE reads again in MiXCR, with one record for every CDR3 protein. The data hold roughly 1.6 million distinct CDR3 sequences, with around 36% observed a single time. Unmatched junction bases numbered 2, after V lost 0 bases and J lost 1 base. CDR3 length: 15 amino acids. CDR1 and CDR2 from the germline V gene are SGHRS and YFSETQ. This clonotype was picked up a small number of times. The sequenced sample consisted of blood. The rearrangement joins TRBV5-1 to TRBJ2-7; 9 bases are shared with TRBD1. The sequence was obtained from a woman aged 25-40 years in good health. CDR3 sequence: CASSLGDRVSYEQYF. The CDR3, as DNA: TGCGCCAGCAGCTTGGGGGACAGGGTGTCCTACGAGCAGTACTTC.